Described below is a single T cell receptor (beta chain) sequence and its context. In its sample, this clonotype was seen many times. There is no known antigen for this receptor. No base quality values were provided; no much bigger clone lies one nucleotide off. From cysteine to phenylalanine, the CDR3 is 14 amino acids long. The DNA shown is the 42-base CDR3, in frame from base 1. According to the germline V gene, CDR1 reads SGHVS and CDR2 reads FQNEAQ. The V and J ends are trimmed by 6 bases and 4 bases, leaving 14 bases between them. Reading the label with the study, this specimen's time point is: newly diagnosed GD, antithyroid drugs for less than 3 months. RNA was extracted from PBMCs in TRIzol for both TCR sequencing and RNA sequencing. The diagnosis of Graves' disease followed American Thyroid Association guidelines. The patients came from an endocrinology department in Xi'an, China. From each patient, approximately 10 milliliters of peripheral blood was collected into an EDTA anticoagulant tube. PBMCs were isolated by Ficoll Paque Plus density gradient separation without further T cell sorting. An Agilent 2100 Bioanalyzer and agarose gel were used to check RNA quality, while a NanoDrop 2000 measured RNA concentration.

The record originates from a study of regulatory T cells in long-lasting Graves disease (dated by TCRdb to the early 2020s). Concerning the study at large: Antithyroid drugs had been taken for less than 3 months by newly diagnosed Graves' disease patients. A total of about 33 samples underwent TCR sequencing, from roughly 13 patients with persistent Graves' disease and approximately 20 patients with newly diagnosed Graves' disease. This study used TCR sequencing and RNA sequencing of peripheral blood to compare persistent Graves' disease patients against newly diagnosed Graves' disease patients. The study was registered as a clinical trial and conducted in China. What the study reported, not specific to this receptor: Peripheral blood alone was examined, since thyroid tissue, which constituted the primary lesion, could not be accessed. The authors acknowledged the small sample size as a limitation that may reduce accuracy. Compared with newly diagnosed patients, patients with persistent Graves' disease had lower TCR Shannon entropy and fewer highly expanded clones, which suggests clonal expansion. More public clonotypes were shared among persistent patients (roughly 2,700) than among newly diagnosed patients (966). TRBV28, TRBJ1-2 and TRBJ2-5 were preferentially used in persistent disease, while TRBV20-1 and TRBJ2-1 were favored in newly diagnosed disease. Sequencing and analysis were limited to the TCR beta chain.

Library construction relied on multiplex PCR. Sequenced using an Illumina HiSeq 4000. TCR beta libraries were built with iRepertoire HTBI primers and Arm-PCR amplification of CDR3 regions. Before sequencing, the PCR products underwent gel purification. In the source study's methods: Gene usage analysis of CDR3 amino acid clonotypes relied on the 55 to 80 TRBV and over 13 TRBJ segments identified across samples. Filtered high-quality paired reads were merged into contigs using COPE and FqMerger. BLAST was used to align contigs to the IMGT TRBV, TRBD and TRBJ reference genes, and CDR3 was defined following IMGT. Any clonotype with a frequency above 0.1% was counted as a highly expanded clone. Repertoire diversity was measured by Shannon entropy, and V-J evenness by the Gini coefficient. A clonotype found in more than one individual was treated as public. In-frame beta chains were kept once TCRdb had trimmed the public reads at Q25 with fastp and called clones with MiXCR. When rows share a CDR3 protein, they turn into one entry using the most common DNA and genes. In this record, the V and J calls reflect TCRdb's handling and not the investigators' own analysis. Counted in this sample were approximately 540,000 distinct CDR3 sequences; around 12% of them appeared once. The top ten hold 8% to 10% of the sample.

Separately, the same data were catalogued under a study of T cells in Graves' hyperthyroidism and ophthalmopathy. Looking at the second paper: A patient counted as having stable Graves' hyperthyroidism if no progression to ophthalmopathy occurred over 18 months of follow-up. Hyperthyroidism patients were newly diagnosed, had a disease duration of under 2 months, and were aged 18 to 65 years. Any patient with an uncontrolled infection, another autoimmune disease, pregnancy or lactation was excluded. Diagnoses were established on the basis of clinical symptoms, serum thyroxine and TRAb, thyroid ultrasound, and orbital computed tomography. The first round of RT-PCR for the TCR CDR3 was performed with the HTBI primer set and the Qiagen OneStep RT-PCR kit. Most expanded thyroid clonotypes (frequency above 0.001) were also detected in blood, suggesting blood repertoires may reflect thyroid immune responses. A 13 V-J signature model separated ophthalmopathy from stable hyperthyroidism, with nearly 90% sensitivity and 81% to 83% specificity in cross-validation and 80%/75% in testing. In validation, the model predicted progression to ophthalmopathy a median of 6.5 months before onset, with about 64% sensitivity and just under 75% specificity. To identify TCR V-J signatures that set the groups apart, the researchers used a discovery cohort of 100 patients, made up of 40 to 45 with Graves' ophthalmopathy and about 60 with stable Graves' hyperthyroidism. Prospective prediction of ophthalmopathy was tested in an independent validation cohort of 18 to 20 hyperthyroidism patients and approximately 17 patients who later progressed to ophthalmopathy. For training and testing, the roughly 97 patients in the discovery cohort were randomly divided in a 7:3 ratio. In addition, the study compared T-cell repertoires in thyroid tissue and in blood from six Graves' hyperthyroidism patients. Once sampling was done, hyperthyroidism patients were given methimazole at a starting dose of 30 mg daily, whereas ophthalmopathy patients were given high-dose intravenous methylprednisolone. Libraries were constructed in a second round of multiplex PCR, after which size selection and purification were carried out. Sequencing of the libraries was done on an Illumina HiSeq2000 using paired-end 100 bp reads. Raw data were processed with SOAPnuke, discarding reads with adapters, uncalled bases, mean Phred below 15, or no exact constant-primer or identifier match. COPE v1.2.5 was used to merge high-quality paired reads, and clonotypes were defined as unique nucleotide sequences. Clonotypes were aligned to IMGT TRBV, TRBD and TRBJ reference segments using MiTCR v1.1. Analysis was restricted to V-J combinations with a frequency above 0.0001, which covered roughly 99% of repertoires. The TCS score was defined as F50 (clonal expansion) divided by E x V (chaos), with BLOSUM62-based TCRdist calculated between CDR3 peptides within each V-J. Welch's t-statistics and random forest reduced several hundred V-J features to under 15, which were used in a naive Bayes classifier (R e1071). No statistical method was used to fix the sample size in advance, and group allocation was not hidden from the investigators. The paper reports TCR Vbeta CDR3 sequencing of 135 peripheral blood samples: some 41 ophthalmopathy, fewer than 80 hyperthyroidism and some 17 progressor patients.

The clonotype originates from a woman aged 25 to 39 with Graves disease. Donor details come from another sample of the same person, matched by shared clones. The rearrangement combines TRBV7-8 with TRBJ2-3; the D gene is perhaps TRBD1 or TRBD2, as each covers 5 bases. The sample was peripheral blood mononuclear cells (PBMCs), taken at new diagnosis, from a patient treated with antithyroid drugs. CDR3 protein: CASRTGTSADTQYF. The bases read TGTGCCAGCAGAACCGGGACGTCGGCAGATACGCAGTATTTT.